These 21 T cell receptor beta chains originate from one sample sequenced in a study of cytomegalovirus exposure and HLA in healthy donors. The table came from immunoSEQ multiplex PCR; TCRdb's copy has only in-frame clones and leaves some out. The sample lists more than 55,000 clones, about 89% seen once, with roughly 1.2% in the top ten. The sample comprised PBMCs. These receptors all stem from a woman between 18 and 30 years old in good health and CMV-seronegative.

This clone was counted a single time. The chain uses TRBV7-9 and TRBJ1-3; D is ambiguous. The CDR3 covers 16 residues. The V gene lost 5 bases and the J gene lost 1 base, with 15 bases spanning the gap. Germline assignment: CDR1 SEHNR and CDR2 FQNEAQ (reference sequence). CDR3 region: CASSGPGSSSGNTIYF. The CDR3 DNA reads TGTGCCAGCAGCGGCCCTGGTTCCTCTTCTGGAAACACCATATATTTT. The whole variable domain, filled in from reference TRBV7-9 and TRBJ1-3, reads DTGVSQNPRHKITKRGQNVTFRCDPISEHNRLYWYRQTLGQGPEFLTYFQNEAQLEKSRLLSDRFSAERPKGSFSTLEIQRTEQGDSAMYLCASSGPGSSSGNTIYFGEGSWLTVV.

The rearrangement links TRBV7-9 to TRBJ2-4; D remains ambiguous. Germline V gives CDR1 SEHNR, CDR2 FQNEAQ (reference sequence). This CDR3 is built from 15 residues. Trimming removed 6 bases from V and 8 bases from J, with 20 bases in between. The CDR3 is CASSLSRLDRDIQYF. DNA of the CDR3: TGTGCCAGCAGTCTATCCAGACTCGACCGGGACATTCAGTACTTC.

The V gene is TRBV30, the J gene TRBJ2-3; 10 bases agree with TRBD2. Per germline, CDR1 GTSNPN and CDR2 SVGIG (reference sequence). V lost 2 bases and J lost 7; bases outside the gene matches: 9. CDR3 length: 15 amino acids. This CDR3 is CAWSPGLAEGNTQYF. The CDR3 region has the DNA TGTGCCTGGAGTCCCGGACTAGCGGAGGGGAATACGCAGTATTTT. Full variable domain (remainder filled in from reference TRBV30 and TRBJ2-3): SQTIHQWPATLVQPVGSPLSLECTVEGTSNPNLYWYRQAAGRGLQLLFYSVGIGQISSEVPQNLSASRPQDRQFILSSKKLLLSDSGFYLCAWSPGLAEGNTQYFGPGTRLTVL.

The rearrangement uses TRBV15 and TRBJ2-2, with TRBD1 identical over 7 bases. After removal of 0 bases from V and 3 bases from J, the junction contained 4 bases not matched to a gene. The CDR3 covers 16 residues. CDR1 and CDR2 (germline): LNHNV, YYDKDF (reference sequence). CDR3 DNA: TGTGCCACCAGCAGAGATAGGGACAGCTACACCGGGGAGCTGTTTTTT. Translated, it gives CATSRDRDSYTGELFF.

The rearrangement links TRBV5-1 to TRBJ2-2; D unresolved. This CDR3 contains 15 residues. Trimming left V 0 bases short and J 3 bases short, with 9 bases between. Germline V lookup: CDR1 SGHRS, CDR2 YFSETQ. DNA of the CDR3: TGCGCCAGCAGCTTGGGGTGGCTGGACACCGGGGAGCTGTTTTTT. Translation gives CASSLGWLDTGELFF.

The chain employs TRBV29-1 and TRBJ2-3, with 8 bases that match TRBD2. Germline-derived CDR1 and CDR2 are SQVTM and ANQGSEA. This CDR3 has 15 residues. Trimming at V came to 0 bases and at J to 5 bases, leaving 7 bases not matched to a gene. The CDR3 here is CSVEDPGRVIDTQYF. The DNA of the CDR3 is TGCAGCGTTGAAGATCCCGGGAGGGTCATAGATACGCAGTATTTT.

The DNA of the CDR3 is TGTGCCAGTTCAAACACCGGGGAGCTGTTTTTT. It yields the protein CASSNTGELFF. This chain joins TRBV19 and TRBJ2-2; D gene ambiguous. The germline CDR1 and CDR2 sequences are LNHDA and SQIVND (reference sequence). The CDR3 has 11 amino acids. Trimming stripped 8 bases from V and 2 bases from J, with 3 bases between.

The chain couples TRBV27 to TRBJ1-2, with 10 positions matching TRBD1. Germline assignment: CDR1 MNHEY and CDR2 SMNVEV (reference sequence). The CDR3 is 15 amino acids. The V and J ends lost 2 bases and 3 bases, in that order; junction bases with no gene match: 3. The CDR3 bases are TGTGCCAGCAGTTTAGACAGGGGGCAGCACTATGGCTACACCTTC. Translating it yields CASSLDRGQHYGYTF.

The rearrangement links TRBV5-5 to TRBJ1-1, with TRBD1 matching 7 bases. Germline V CDR1 and CDR2: SGHKS, YYEKEE (reference sequence). J gave up 0 bases and V 7 bases, and 6 bases lay outside the gene matches. The length of the CDR3 is 14 residues. CDR3 loop: CASGRDSLNTEAFF. The CDR3 region has the DNA TGTGCCAGCGGCCGGGACAGCCTGAACACTGAAGCTTTCTTT.

The chain has TRBV15 and TRBJ2-7, with TRBD2 matching over 8 bases. The CDR3 has 14 amino acids. Germline V lookup: CDR1 LNHNV, CDR2 YYDKDF (reference sequence). With 5 bases clipped from V and 5 bases from J, the junction kept 8 bases outside the gene matches. CDR3 nucleotide sequence: TGTGCCACCAGCCGGGGACTAGTTTGGCACGAGCAGTACTTC. Its protein is CATSRGLVWHEQYF.

This clone was seen a single time. The chain uses TRBV5-5 and TRBJ2-1, with D perhaps matching TRBD1 (5 bases). V was cut by 2 bases and J by 10 bases, with 7 bases left in between. CDR3 length: 11 amino acids. Germline CDR1 and CDR2: SGHKS and YYEKEE (reference sequence). The CDR3 reads CASSFRAEQFF. The DNA of the CDR3 is TGTGCCAGCAGCTTCAGGGCCGAGCAGTTCTTC.

The gene calls are TRBV30 and TRBJ1-1, with 11 bases fitting TRBD1. This CDR3 region has 15 residues. Trimming took 0 bases from V and 4 from J; bases not matched to a gene: 4. The germline gives CDR1 GTSNPN, CDR2 SVGIG (reference sequence). DNA for the CDR3: TGTGCCTGGAGTGTAGGGGGGACAGGGGGCACTGAAGCTTTCTTT. This codes for CAWSVGGTGGTEAFF. The variable domain in full, completed from reference TRBV30 and TRBJ1-1, reads SQTIHQWPATLVQPVGSPLSLECTVEGTSNPNLYWYRQAAGRGLQLLFYSVGIGQISSEVPQNLSASRPQDRQFILSSKKLLLSDSGFYLCAWSVGGTGGTEAFFGQGTRLTVV.

The chain uses TRBV6-1 and TRBJ2-7; TRBD1 matches at 7 bases. Germline V gives CDR1 MNHNS, CDR2 SASEGT. This CDR3 region has 15 residues. V trimming: 2 bases; J trimming: 3 bases; junction bases outside the gene matches: 7. CDR3 amino acids: CASSEWAQGNYEQYF. The DNA of the CDR3 is TGTGCCAGCAGTGAATGGGCACAGGGGAACTACGAGCAGTACTTC.

The chain combines TRBV5-5 with TRBJ1-4, with 10 bases fitting TRBD1. The germline V gene has CDR1 SGHKS and CDR2 YYEKEE (reference sequence). V trimming: 4 bases; J trimming: 6 bases; junction bases outside the gene matches: 3. This CDR3 has 14 residues. CDR3 loop: CASSTTGGDEKLFF. CDR3 coding DNA: TGTGCCAGCAGCACGACAGGGGGCGATGAAAAACTGTTTTTT.

The rearrangement links TRBV5-1 to TRBJ2-2; D may be TRBD2 (6 bases). The germline gives CDR1 SGHRS, CDR2 YFSETQ. The ends were cut back, 4 bases at V and 7 bases at J, with 14 bases in the middle. The CDR3 is 14 amino acids. Here the CDR3 DNA reads TGCGCCAGCAGCCCCGGGACTCAGAACGGGGAGCTGTTTTTT. This encodes CASSPGTQNGELFF.

The chain links TRBV13 to TRBJ2-1; a weak D match, TRBD2 (6 bases). The V and J ends lost 3 bases and 1 base respectively, with 10 bases between them. CDR3 length: 15 residues. Germline CDR1 and CDR2: PRHDT and FYEKMQ (reference sequence). The CDR3 reads CASSFSRGSYNEQFF. The DNA for the CDR3 is TGTGCCAGCAGCTTCTCACGGGGGTCCTACAATGAGCAGTTCTTC.

The rearrangement joins TRBV11-2 to TRBJ2-6, with D tentatively TRBD1 (6 bases). This CDR3 comprises 18 residues. From germline, CDR1 is SGHAT and CDR2 FQNNGV. Trimming removed 6 bases from V and 0 bases from J, with 18 bases in between. Written as DNA, the CDR3 is TGTGCCAGCAGTCCAGGGGCCAGGGCCCACTCTGGGGCCAACGTCCTGACTTTC. This translates into CASSPGARAHSGANVLTF.

V and J are TRBV4-1 and TRBJ1-1; D is uncertain. This CDR3 is 14 amino acids long. Trimming took off 1 base at V and 0 bases at J, with 6 bases between the two ends. Germline V gene sequence: CDR1 MGHRA, CDR2 YSYEKL. The CDR3 here is CASSQVSVNTEAFF. CDR3 DNA sequence: TGCGCCAGCAGCCAAGTTTCCGTGAACACTGAAGCTTTCTTT.

The chain joins TRBV2 to TRBJ1-2; D is unresolved. The CDR3 has 11 amino acids. CDR1 and CDR2 from the germline V gene are SNHLY and FYNNEI. Trimming shortened V by 10 bases and J by 1 base, and 7 bases separated the two germline ends. The CDR3: CATSLNYGYTF. For the CDR3, the DNA is TGTGCCACCAGCCTTAACTATGGCTACACCTTC.

A remark on this clone: The junction differs from germline at one of its ends, possibly a read error. The V and J genes are TRBV13 and TRBJ2-5, with D possibly being TRBD2 (7 bases). Germline V gene sequence: CDR1 PRHDT, CDR2 FYEKMQ (reference sequence). The length of the CDR3 is 15 residues. The CDR3 sequence: CASSLRGGLEDTQYF. DNA for the CDR3: TGTGCCAGCAGCTTAAGGGGGGGACTGGAAGATACCCAGTACTTC.

The CDR3 sequence is CASSPTSGEQFF. The CDR3 DNA reads as TGTGCCAGCTCACCGACTAGCGGGGAGCAGTTCTTC. The genes are TRBV18 and TRBJ2-1; TRBD2 agrees at 10 bases. Germline V gene sequence: CDR1 KGHSH, CDR2 LQKENI. CDR3 length equals 12 residues. J gave up 10 bases and V 3 bases, and 0 bases lay outside the gene matches.